The rows below give T cell receptor beta chains drawn from one sample of a study of human T cells and chemical hapten exposure. A single record per CDR3 protein comes from TCRdb applying MiXCR to the RACE reads. The sample has approximately 110,000 distinct CDR3 sequences; about 11% are singletons. This material consisted of whole blood, taken in connection with sensitization to the hapten diphenylcyclopropenone (DPC). Receptor source: a woman in her 40s with alopecia areata. Some clones in this sample may be carry-over from other donors' samples. CDR3s include the opening cysteine and the closing phenylalanine or tryptophan. A clone size is listed for some rows: how often the clone was seen (once, few, many), or a class if it is expanded.

CSAYTGNHEKLFF	few	TRBV20-1	TRBJ1-4
CASSLQKGVNTEAFF	many	TRBV18	TRBJ1-1
CATSDSREPRTDTQYF	few	TRBV24-1	TRBJ2-3
CASSLAGSGANEQFF	-	TRBV5-1	TRBJ2-1
CASSYSSRSYNEQFF	few	TRBV6-2/TRBV6-3	TRBJ2-1
CASSLDGTDTQYF	few	TRBV7-9	TRBJ2-3
CASSYRDLNTEAFF	few	TRBV14	TRBJ1-1
CASSFSRGGDSPLHF	-	TRBV6-5	TRBJ1-6
CASRYQGAPNTEAFF	many	TRBV28	TRBJ1-1
CASTALDRDNGGELFF	many	TRBV5-1	TRBJ2-2
CASSLRGQGAPTNEKLFF	few	TRBV7-2	TRBJ1-4
CASSPGRGPYNEQFF	-	TRBV18	TRBJ2-1
CASSQITERYGYTF	few	TRBV9	TRBJ1-2
CASSRGTVQETQYF	many	TRBV7-2	TRBJ2-5
CASSKVVEAGEQFF	few	TRBV19	TRBJ2-1
CASSPLLGSNEQFF	few	TRBV2	TRBJ2-1
CASKTGEENSPLHF	few	TRBV5-5	TRBJ1-6
CASSFGPDGTQYF	few	TRBV5-6	TRBJ2-5
CASTKLTQPNEQFF	many	TRBV6-2/TRBV6-3	TRBJ2-1
CASRQDQNSGNTIYF	-	TRBV7-2	TRBJ1-3
CSARPLAGGSYEQYF	-	TRBV20-1	TRBJ2-7
CASSSGPLEAEAFF	-	TRBV12-3/TRBV12-4	TRBJ1-1
CSARRMTRQGNEQYF	few	TRBV20-1	TRBJ2-7
CASSGPGTGLDPELFF	-	TRBV2	TRBJ2-2
CASSQVGQRSNSPLHF	many	TRBV4-3	TRBJ1-6
CSASGPGQGGEQYF	-	TRBV20-1	TRBJ2-7
CASTSPGEANQPQHF	many	TRBV19	TRBJ1-5
CSARGDRSHREQYF	many	TRBV20-1	TRBJ2-7
CASSRGTGVYNEQFF	many	TRBV19	TRBJ2-1
CAWSGAGSVYEQYF	few	TRBV30	TRBJ2-7
CASSDLAGVEDTQYF	many	TRBV2	TRBJ2-3
CASSEFRAGELFF	-	TRBV6-1	TRBJ2-2
CASSSNRGGTGTGNTIYF	many	TRBV6-5	TRBJ1-3
CASSHRTGVYEQYF	many	TRBV3-1	TRBJ2-7
CASSFKAGDLAKNIQYF	-	TRBV12-3/TRBV12-4	TRBJ2-4
CASSQTGTLSNQPQHF	-	TRBV7-2	TRBJ1-5
CASSLIFETQYF	-	TRBV3-1	TRBJ2-5
CASSQVGSPAQETQYF	many	TRBV4-1	TRBJ2-5
CASSMTPGQGNQPQHF	-	TRBV19	TRBJ1-5
CASSFSSGREVF	many	TRBV7-2	TRBJ2-1
CASSATRGGNYEKLFF	few	TRBV19	TRBJ1-4
CATSSGTGGSGYTF	-	TRBV15	TRBJ1-2
CASSPDRRGNTEAFF	few	TRBV18	TRBJ1-1
CASSPSRDVNSPLHF	few	TRBV11-2	TRBJ1-6
CASSHATNYGYTF	few	TRBV5-6	TRBJ1-2